These T cell receptor beta chains were read from a single sample in a study of beta chain features in type 1 diabetes. Sequencing used immunoSEQ multiplex PCR; TCRdb keeps in-frame clones, though not all of them. This table has 110,000 to 150,000 clones, over 8% appearing once. Sequencing input: central memory CD4+ T cells from blood. Source of these receptors: a woman in her thirties or forties in good health. The CDR3 runs from the conserved cysteine through the conserved F or W. A D gene is named only where the DNA matches it firmly. Some rows have no size entry. The others give once, few or many, or a class for an expanded clone.

>TRBJ1-2|few|TRBD1|16|TRBV28
CASSSNAGTGISGYTF
TGTGCCAGCAGTTCCAATGCCGGGACAGGGATTTCGGGCTACACCTTC
>TRBJ2-7|.|TRBD2|13|TRBV10-3
CAIRLSGGYEQYF
TGTGCCATCAGACTATCGGGAGGCTACGAGCAGTACTTC
>TRBJ2-5|.|.|14|TRBV27
CASSLGGRQETQYF
TGTGCCAGCAGTCTAGGGGGACGCCAAGAGACCCAGTACTTC
>TRBJ2-5|.|.|13|TRBV5-4
CASRSAGEETQYF
TGTGCCAGCAGGAGTGCAGGGGAAGAGACCCAGTACTTC
>TRBJ2-3|.|TRBD1|15|TRBV5-1
CASSLDRASTDTQYF
TGCGCCAGCAGCCTAGACAGGGCTAGCACAGATACGCAGTATTTT
>TRBJ2-7|.|TRBD1|14|TRBV19
CASAPGTGPLEQYF
TGTGCCAGCGCCCCCGGGACAGGTCCCCTCGAGCAGTACTTC
>TRBJ2-2|.|.|14|TRBV10-3
CAISNRVDTGELFF
TGTGCCATCAGTAACAGGGTCGACACCGGGGAGCTGTTTTTT
>TRBJ1-1|few|.|14|TRBV6-5
CASSSFRRGPEAFF
TGTGCCAGCAGCTCCTTCCGCAGGGGACCAGAAGCTTTCTTT
>TRBJ2-3|.|.|15|TRBV4-3
CASSQTSYHTDTQYF
TGCGCCAGCAGCCAAACTAGCTACCACACAGATACGCAGTATTTT
>TRBJ2-7|.|.|15|TRBV7-2
CASSLVRVNRGEQYF
TGTGCCAGCAGCTTGGTAAGGGTCAACCGGGGCGAGCAGTACTTC
>TRBJ2-5|few|.|15|TRBV7-2
CASSLGGGYQETQYF
TGTGCCAGCAGCCTAGGGGGGGGGTACCAAGAGACCCAGTACTTC
>TRBJ2-7|many|.|13|TRBV29-1
CSVRYASSYEQYF
TGCAGCGTTCGGTACGCTAGCTCCTACGAGCAGTACTTC
>TRBJ2-6|.|TRBD2|19|TRBV6-1
CASSEAPGGSRTGANVLTF
TGTGCCAGCAGTGAAGCGCCGGGAGGGTCAAGGACTGGGGCCAACGTCCTGACTTTC
>TRBJ1-3|few|TRBD1|15|TRBV6-5
CASRKQGASGNTIYF
TGTGCCAGCAGGAAGCAGGGGGCCTCTGGAAACACCATATATTTT
>TRBJ2-3|few|.|10|TRBV2
CASSENTQYF
TGTGCCAGCAGCGAGAATACGCAGTATTTT
>TRBJ1-1|.|TRBD1|14|TRBV5-4
CASSRGQAASEAFF
TGTGCCAGCAGCCGGGGACAGGCGGCTTCTGAAGCTTTCTTT
>TRBJ1-6|.|TRBD1|15|TRBV7-9
CASSLGDSLNSPLHF
TGTGCCAGCAGCTTAGGGGACAGCCTAAATTCACCCCTCCACTTT
>TRBJ2-1|few|TRBD1|13|TRBV2
CASRRDSGVEQFF
TGTGCCAGCAGGAGGGACAGTGGGGTTGAGCAGTTCTTC
>TRBJ1-5|few|TRBD1|13|TRBV28
CASRDRDNQPQHF
TGTGCCAGCAGGGACAGGGACAATCAGCCCCAGCATTTT
>TRBJ2-1|.|.|13|TRBV7-6
CASRPDSYGEQFF
TGTGCCAGCAGACCGGACTCCTATGGAGAGCAGTTCTTC
>TRBJ1-2|.|TRBD1|14|TRBV5-4
CASSSGQGPYGYTF
TGTGCCAGCAGCAGCGGACAGGGACCATATGGCTACACCTTC
>TRBJ1-2|.|TRBD1|14|TRBV6-5
CASSRDRQNYGYTF
TGTGCCAGCAGTCGGGACAGGCAAAACTATGGCTACACCTTC
>TRBJ1-2|many|TRBD1|14|TRBV15
CATSRTTDRGEYTF
TGTGCCACCAGCAGAACCACAGACAGGGGGGAGTACACCTTC
>TRBJ1-3|few|.|14|TRBV5-5
CASSLGQVGNTIYF
TGTGCCAGCAGCTTGGGACAGGTTGGAAACACCATATATTTT
>TRBJ1-5|.|TRBD1|14|TRBV6-6
CASTPQGAGQPQHF
TGTGCCAGCACTCCCCAGGGGGCAGGTCAGCCCCAGCATTTT
>TRBJ1-5|many|.|15|TRBV5-6
CASSLLDSSNQPQHF
TGTGCCAGCAGCTTGCTGGACAGTAGCAATCAGCCCCAGCATTTT